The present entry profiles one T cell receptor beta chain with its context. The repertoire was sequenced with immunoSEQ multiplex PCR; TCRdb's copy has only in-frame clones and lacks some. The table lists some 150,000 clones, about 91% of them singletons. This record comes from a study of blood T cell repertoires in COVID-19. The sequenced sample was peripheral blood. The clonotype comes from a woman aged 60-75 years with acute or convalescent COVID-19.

The CDR3 bases are TGTGCCAGCAGTCCCTCGCGGCAGGGGGCAGATACGCAGTATTTT. Translated, it gives CASSPSRQGADTQYF. The chain uses TRBV28 and TRBJ2-3; 7 nucleotides match TRBD1. Unmatched junction bases numbered 9, after V lost 5 bases and J lost 4 bases. The CDR3 loop spans 15 amino acids. The germline gives CDR1 MDHEN, CDR2 SYDVKM.